This T cell receptor (beta chain) was identified in a study of high-grade serous ovarian cancer treatment subgroups. About the research overall: On average, roughly 14,000 reads and about 6,800 unique TCR beta rearrangements were obtained per sample.

Study findings and constraints: Same-patient tumor repertoires overlapped at roughly 0.1 to 0.85; different patients barely overlapped. Repertoire analysis covered CDR3 alone, not CDR1 or CDR2. TCR relatedness rose with neoantigen level and trended with mutation load.

Germline-derived CDR1 and CDR2 are SGHDN and FVKESK. The CDR3 sequence is 16 residues long. With V trimmed by 4 bases and J by 4 bases, 8 bases remained unmatched. This clone was observed once. Its target is unknown. The tumor samples were collected prior to definitive surgery or chemotherapy. Repertoires were generated with immunoSEQ multiplex PCR, while TCRdb's copy carries only in-frame clones and drops some. The sample consists of roughly 8,300 clones, roughly 60% of them appearing once. The origin of this receptor is a human donor with high-grade serous ovarian cancer. The sample comprised tumor tissue. This chain joins TRBV14 and TRBJ2-2, with 8 bases aligning to TRBD2. The CDR3 region is CASSPLQRESTGELFF. DNA for the CDR3: TGTGCCAGCAGCCCCCTTCAGCGGGAGTCCACCGGGGAGCTGTTTTTT.